The next 21 T cell receptor beta chains were all read from a single sample in a study of OX40 agonist ivuxolimab in advanced cancers. Libraries were built with the immunoSEQ multiplex PCR assay. TCRdb took this table from immuneACCESS and kept in-frame rearrangements with V and J called. Such tables lack part of the clones; where checked against another copy, unresolved V genes explain under half of the gap, and the rest is unexplained. This sample has around 33,000 clones in its table, and roughly 82% of those were observed once. In total, the top ten clones hold roughly 12% of the sample. The source was CD4+ or CD8+ T cells sorted from blood, collected in a trial of the OX40 agonist ivuxolimab. Every receptor here comes from an adult with an advanced solid tumor such as melanoma, head and neck, liver or kidney cancer.

The chain combines TRBV28 with TRBJ2-7, with D perhaps TRBD1 (5 bases). Trimming left V 5 bases short and J 0 bases short, with 11 bases between. This CDR3 comprises 14 residues. Looked up from germline, CDR1 is MDHEN and CDR2 is SYDVKM. The CDR3 loop reads CASSIPGYSYEQYF. As DNA, the CDR3 is TGTGCCAGCAGTATACCAGGGTACTCCTACGAGCAGTACTTC.

DNA for the CDR3: TGTGCCAGCAGCTTAGGACTTTTGTATGAGCAGTTCTTC. This gives the protein CASSLGLLYEQFF. The rearrangement joins TRBV7-2 to TRBJ2-1, with no clear D. Between the trimmed V and J ends, which lost 1 base and 8 bases, there was a span of 9 bases. The CDR3 spans 13 residues. Per germline, CDR1 SGHTA and CDR2 FQGNSA.

V usage is TRBV19 and J usage is TRBJ2-7; 8 bases are shared with TRBD1. Germline CDR1 reads LNHDA; CDR2 reads SQIVND (reference sequence). J gave up 3 bases and V 3 bases, and 4 bases lay outside the gene matches. CDR3 length: 14 residues. CDR3 nucleotide sequence: TGTGCCAGTAGTATCGCCACAGGGGGCTACGAGCAGTACTTC. It encodes CASSIATGGYEQYF.

This chain uses TRBV5-1 with TRBJ2-5; 15 bases are shared with TRBD2. Germline-derived CDR1 and CDR2 are SGHRS and YFSETQ. The junction had 21 bases not matched to a gene; V was cut back by 3 bases and J by 3 bases. This CDR3 region has 22 residues. CDR3 coding DNA: TGCGCCAGCAGCTCGGACTACTGGGGGACTAGCGGGAGGAGAGGCAAAAAAGAGACCCAGTACTTC. This encodes CASSSDYWGTSGRRGKKETQYF.

The chain carries TRBV28 and TRBJ1-1; 10 bases fit TRBD1. After removal of 4 bases from V and 4 bases from J, the junction contained 9 bases not matched to a gene. Looked up from germline, CDR1 is MDHEN and CDR2 is SYDVKM. The CDR3 extends over 16 amino acids. The CDR3, as DNA: TGTGCCAGCAGTTCCCTTCCGGGACAGGGGTCCACTGAAGCTTTCTTT. As protein: CASSSLPGQGSTEAFF.

The rearrangement uses TRBV15 and TRBJ1-5; no clear D. V shed 0 bases and J shed 7 bases, with 13 bases lying between them. CDR3 length: 15 residues. Germline loops: CDR1 LNHNV, CDR2 YYDKDF (reference sequence). CDR3: CATSREFEVMQPQHF. DNA for the CDR3: TGTGCCACCAGCAGAGAGTTCGAAGTCATGCAGCCCCAGCATTTT.

The V call is TRBV4-3, the J call TRBJ2-1; 9 bases map to TRBD1. The CDR3 is 16 amino acids. J lost 2 bases, V lost 0 bases, and 2 bases had no gene match. Germline loops: CDR1 LGHNA, CDR2 YSLEER. The CDR3, as DNA: TGCGCCAGCAGCCAAGAGGGACAGGGAACCTACAATGAGCAGTTCTTC. Translation: CASSQEGQGTYNEQFF.

The gene calls are TRBV27 and TRBJ2-7; the D is unclear. CDR3 size: 14 residues. Germline V lookup: CDR1 MNHEY, CDR2 SMNVEV (reference sequence). Deletions cut 1 base from V and 3 bases from J, with 10 bases between. The CDR3 loop reads CASSLFSGFYEQYF. In DNA form, the CDR3 reads TGTGCCAGCAGTTTATTTTCAGGATTCTACGAGCAGTACTTC.

This chain connects TRBV9 to TRBJ1-1, with D possibly being TRBD1 (5 bases). Germline V CDR1 and CDR2: SGDLS, YYNGEE. V gave up 4 bases and J gave up 1 base, with 14 bases separating them. The CDR3 has 15 residues. In nucleotides, the CDR3 is TGTGCCAGCAGCCCCTGGGACGGCGAGAACACTGAAGCTTTCTTT. Its translation is CASSPWDGENTEAFF.

The chain has TRBV30 and TRBJ1-6, with a tentative D call TRBD1 (6 bases). The V and J ends lost 1 base and 10 bases respectively, with 17 bases between them. CDR3 size: 15 residues. Germline V gene lookup returns CDR1 GTSNPN and CDR2 SVGIG (reference sequence). The CDR3 loop is CAWSATHRDTSPLHF. CDR3 sequence (DNA): TGTGCCTGGAGTGCTACGCACCGGGACACCTCACCCCTCCACTTT.

The chain carries TRBV19 and TRBJ2-7; D unclear. V lost 2 bases and J lost 2, with 10 bases in between. Germline V lookup: CDR1 LNHDA, CDR2 SQIVND (reference sequence). The CDR3 contains 14 residues. CDR3 amino acids: CASSIMDGTYEQYF. As DNA, the CDR3 is TGTGCCAGTAGTATAATGGACGGTACCTACGAGCAGTACTTC.

This sequence joins TRBV2 and TRBJ2-4; tentatively, D is TRBD1 (5 bases). Trimming shortened V by 3 bases and J by 8 bases, and 11 bases separated the two germline ends. Germline V gene sequence: CDR1 SNHLY, CDR2 FYNNEI. CDR3 length: 13 residues. DNA of the CDR3: TGTGCCAGCAGTGAGGCCAGGGTTGACATTCAGTACTTC. Translating gives CASSEARVDIQYF. The complete variable domain, with remaining parts taken from reference TRBV2 and TRBJ2-4, reads EPEVTQTPSHQVTQMGQEVILRCVPISNHLYFYWYRQILGQKVEFLVSFYNNEISEKSEIFDDQFSVERPDGSNFTLKIRSTKLEDSAMYFCASSEARVDIQYFGAGTRLSVL.

This chain connects TRBV19 to TRBJ1-2; tentative D call: TRBD1 (6 bases). The germline V gene has CDR1 LNHDA and CDR2 SQIVND (reference sequence). Between the trimmed V and J ends, which lost 11 bases and 5 bases, there was a span of 15 bases. The CDR3 spans 12 residues. CDR3 loop: CASLGQLYGYTF. The CDR3 bases are TGTGCCTCCTTAGGACAGCTTTATGGCTACACCTTC.

Sample share makes this clone medium-sized (0.01 to 0.1%). The chain carries TRBV29-1 and TRBJ2-2, with 10 bases identical to TRBD2. The length of the CDR3 is 15 residues. The germline CDR1 and CDR2 sequences are SQVTM and ANQGSEA. J lost 4 bases, V lost 3 bases, and 5 bases had no gene match. CDR3 DNA sequence: TGCAGCGTTGACCCTAGCGGGAGCCTCACCGGGGAGCTGTTTTTT. This encodes CSVDPSGSLTGELFF.

J is TRBJ1-5 and V is TRBV19, with a tentative D call TRBD1 (5 bases). The germline V gene encodes CDR1 LNHDA and CDR2 SQIVND (reference sequence). The V gene lost 3 bases and the J gene lost 5 bases, with 8 bases spanning the gap. The CDR3 extends over 13 amino acids. The CDR3 here is CASSMGPYQPQHF. CDR3 DNA sequence: TGTGCCAGTAGTATGGGACCTTATCAGCCCCAGCATTTT.

The V call is TRBV11-2, the J call TRBJ2-3, with 11 bases that match TRBD2. After removal of 4 bases from V and 6 bases from J, the junction contained 6 bases not matched to a gene. Per germline, CDR1 SGHAT and CDR2 FQNNGV. The CDR3 runs 15 residues. The CDR3 nucleotides read TGTGCCAGCAGCTCGGGACTAGCGGACTCCGATACGCAGTATTTT. Its translation: CASSSGLADSDTQYF.

The count of this clone is one. The chain uses TRBV19 and TRBJ1-4; D gene uncertain. The CDR3 runs 14 residues. Germline assignment: CDR1 LNHDA and CDR2 SQIVND (reference sequence). V was cut by 2 bases and J by 7 bases, with 11 bases left in between. The CDR3 DNA sequence: TGTGCCAGTAGTATATCGGAGGATCGTGAAAAACTGTTTTTT. Its translation: CASSISEDREKLFF. Combining the CDR3 with reference TRBV19 and TRBJ1-4 gives the whole variable domain DGGITQSPKYLFRKEGQNVTLSCEQNLNHDAMYWYRQDPGQGLRLIYYSQIVNDFQKGDIAEGYSVSREKKESFPLTVTSAQKNPTAFYLCASSISEDREKLFFGSGTQLSVL.

This clone was seen a few times. The germline gene is not matched at one end of the junction; a read error may be the cause. This chain joins TRBV11-2 and TRBJ2-7, with 7 bases fitting TRBD1. The CDR3 covers 15 residues. The germline gives CDR1 SGHAT, CDR2 FQNNGV. The DNA for the CDR3 is TGTGCCAGCAGCCTAGAGGGGGCCCCATTCGTCCAGCAGTACTTC. This gives the protein CASSLEGAPFVQQYF.

This CDR3 is CASRLTGNEKLFF. CDR3 DNA: TGTGCCAGCAGACTAACGGGTAATGAAAAACTGTTTTTT. The J gene is TRBJ1-4, the V gene TRBV28; D uncertain. This CDR3 has 13 amino acids. The germline V gene encodes CDR1 MDHEN and CDR2 SYDVKM. Trimming shortened V by 6 bases and J by 4 bases, and 9 bases separated the two germline ends.

This sequence joins TRBV5-1 and TRBJ1-1, with TRBD1 identical over 9 bases. The CDR3 is 14 amino acids. Germline V CDR1 and CDR2: SGHRS, YFSETQ. The V gene end was trimmed by 3 bases and the J gene end by 7 bases; junction bases not matched to a gene: 7. DNA for the CDR3: TGCGCCAGCAGCTGGGGGACAGGGTGGAGTGAAGCTTTCTTT. This sequence encodes CASSWGTGWSEAFF.

V and J are TRBV9 and TRBJ2-3; 12 bases align to TRBD2. This CDR3 is 16 amino acids long. The trim removed 4 bases at V and 4 bases at J, leaving 7 bases unmatched. Looked up from germline, CDR1 is SGDLS and CDR2 is YYNGEE. DNA of the CDR3: TGTGCCAGCAGCCCCAGACTAGCGGGAGTGGCAGATACGCAGTATTTT. Its translation is CASSPRLAGVADTQYF.